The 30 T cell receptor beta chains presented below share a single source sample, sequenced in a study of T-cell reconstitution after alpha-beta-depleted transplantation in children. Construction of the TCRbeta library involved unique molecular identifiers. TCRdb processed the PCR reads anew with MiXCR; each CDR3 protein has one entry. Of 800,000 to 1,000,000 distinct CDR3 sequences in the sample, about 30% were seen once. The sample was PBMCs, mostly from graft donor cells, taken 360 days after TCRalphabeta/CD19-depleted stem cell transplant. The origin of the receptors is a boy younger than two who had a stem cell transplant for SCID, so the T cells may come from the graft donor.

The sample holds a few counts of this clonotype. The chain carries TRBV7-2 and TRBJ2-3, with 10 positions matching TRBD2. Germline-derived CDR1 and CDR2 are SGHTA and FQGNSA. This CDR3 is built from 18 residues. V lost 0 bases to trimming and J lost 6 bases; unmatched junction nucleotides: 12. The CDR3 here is CASSLARGSGGAMDTQYF. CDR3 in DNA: TGTGCCAGCAGCTTAGCCCGCGGCAGCGGGGGGGCGATGGATACGCAGTATTTT.

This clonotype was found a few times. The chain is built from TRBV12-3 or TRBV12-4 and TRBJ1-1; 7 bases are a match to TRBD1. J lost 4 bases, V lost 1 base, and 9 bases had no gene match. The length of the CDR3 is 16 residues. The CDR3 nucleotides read TGTGCCAGCAGTTTAGGGGGAAGGGGGCTCGGCACTGAAGCTTTCTTT. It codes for CASSLGGRGLGTEAFF.

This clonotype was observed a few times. For the CDR3, the DNA is TGTGCCAGCAGCTTATTGCGGGAAGGGGGCTACAATGAGCAGTTCTTC. It is translated as CASSLLREGGYNEQFF. This chain uses TRBV11-1 with TRBJ2-1; D assignment may be TRBD1 or TRBD2 (6 bases each). Germline V lookup: CDR1 SGHAT, CDR2 FQDESV (reference sequence). CDR3 size: 16 residues. V lost 2 bases and J 3 bases, leaving 14 bases between the germline ends.

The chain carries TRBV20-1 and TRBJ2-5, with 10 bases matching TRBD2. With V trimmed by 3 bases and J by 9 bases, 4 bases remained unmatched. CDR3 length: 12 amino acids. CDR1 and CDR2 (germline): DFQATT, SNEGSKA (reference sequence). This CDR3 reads CSASLAGAAQYF. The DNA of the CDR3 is TGCAGTGCTAGCCTAGCGGGGGCGGCCCAGTACTTC.

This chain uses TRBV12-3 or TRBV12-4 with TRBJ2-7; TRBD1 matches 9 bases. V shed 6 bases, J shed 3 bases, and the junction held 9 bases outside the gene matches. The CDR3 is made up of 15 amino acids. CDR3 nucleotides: TGTGCCAGCAGCCCGTGGGACAGGGAAGGCTACGAGCAGTACTTC. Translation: CASSPWDREGYEQYF.

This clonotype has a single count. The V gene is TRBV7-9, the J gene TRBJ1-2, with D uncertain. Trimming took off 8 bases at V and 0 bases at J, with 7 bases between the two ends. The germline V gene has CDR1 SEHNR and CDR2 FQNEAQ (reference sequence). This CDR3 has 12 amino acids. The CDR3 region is CASGVANYGYTF. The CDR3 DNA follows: TGTGCCAGCGGGGTCGCTAACTATGGCTACACCTTC.

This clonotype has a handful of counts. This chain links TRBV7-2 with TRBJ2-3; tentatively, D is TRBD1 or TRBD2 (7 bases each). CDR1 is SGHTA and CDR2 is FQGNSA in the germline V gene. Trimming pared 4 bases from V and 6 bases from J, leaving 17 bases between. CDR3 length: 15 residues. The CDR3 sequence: CASSSYRQGGDTQYF. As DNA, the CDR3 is TGTGCCAGCAGCTCATACCGACAGGGAGGGGATACGCAGTATTTT.

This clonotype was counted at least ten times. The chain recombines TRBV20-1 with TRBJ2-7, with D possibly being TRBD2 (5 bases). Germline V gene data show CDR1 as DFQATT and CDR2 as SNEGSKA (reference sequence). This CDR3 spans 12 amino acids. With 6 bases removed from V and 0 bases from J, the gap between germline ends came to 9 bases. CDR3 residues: CSAGDDSYEQYF. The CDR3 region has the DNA TGCAGTGCCGGGGATGACTCCTACGAGCAGTACTTC.

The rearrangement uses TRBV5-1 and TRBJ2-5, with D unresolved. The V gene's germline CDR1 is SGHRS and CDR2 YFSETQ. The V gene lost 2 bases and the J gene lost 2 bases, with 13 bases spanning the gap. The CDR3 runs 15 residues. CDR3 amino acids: CASSLRRRDQETQYF. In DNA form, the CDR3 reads TGCGCCAGCAGCTTAAGGCGGAGAGATCAAGAGACCCAGTACTTC.

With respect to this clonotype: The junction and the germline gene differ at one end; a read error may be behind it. The CDR3 is CPSSFGQGATEAFF. The DNA of the CDR3 is TGTCCCAGCAGTTTCGGGCAGGGGGCCACTGAAGCTTTCTTT. The rearrangement uses TRBV12-3 or TRBV12-4 and TRBJ1-1, with 8 bases lining up with TRBD1. The length of the CDR3 is 14 residues.

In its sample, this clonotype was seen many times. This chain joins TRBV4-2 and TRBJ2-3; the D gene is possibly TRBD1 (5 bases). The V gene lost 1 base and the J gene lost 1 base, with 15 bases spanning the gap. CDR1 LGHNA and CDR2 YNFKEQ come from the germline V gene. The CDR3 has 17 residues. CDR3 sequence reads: CASSQGSSLGGTDTQYF. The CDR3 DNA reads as TGTGCCAGCAGCCAAGGCTCGAGTTTAGGGGGCACAGATACGCAGTATTTT.

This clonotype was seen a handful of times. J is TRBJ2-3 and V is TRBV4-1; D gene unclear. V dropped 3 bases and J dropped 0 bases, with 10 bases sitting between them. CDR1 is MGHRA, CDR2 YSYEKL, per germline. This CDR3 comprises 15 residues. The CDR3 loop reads CASSHGVTSTDTQYF. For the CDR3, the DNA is TGCGCCAGCAGCCACGGAGTTACTAGCACAGATACGCAGTATTTT.

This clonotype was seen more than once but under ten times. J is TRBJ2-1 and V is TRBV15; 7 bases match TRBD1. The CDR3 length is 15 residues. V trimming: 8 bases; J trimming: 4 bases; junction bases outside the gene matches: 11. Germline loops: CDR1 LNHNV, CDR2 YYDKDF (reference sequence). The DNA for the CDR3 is TGTGCCACCGTACAACAGGGGCTATCATACAATGAGCAGTTCTTC. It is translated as CATVQQGLSYNEQFF.

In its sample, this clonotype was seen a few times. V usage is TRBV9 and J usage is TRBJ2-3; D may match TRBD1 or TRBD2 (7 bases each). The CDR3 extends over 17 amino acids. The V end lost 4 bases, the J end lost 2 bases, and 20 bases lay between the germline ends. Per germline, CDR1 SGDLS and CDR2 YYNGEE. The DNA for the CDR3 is TGTGCCAGCAGCTCGAGGGGGGGACAGATCACCACAGATACGCAGTATTTT. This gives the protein CASSSRGGQITTDTQYF.

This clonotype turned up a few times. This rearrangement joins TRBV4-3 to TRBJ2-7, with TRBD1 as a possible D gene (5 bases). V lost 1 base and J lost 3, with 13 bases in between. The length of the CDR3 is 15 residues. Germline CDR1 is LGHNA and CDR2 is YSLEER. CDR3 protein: CASSQGSGNVYEQYF. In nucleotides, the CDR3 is TGCGCCAGCAGCCAAGGTTCAGGGAATGTCTACGAGCAGTACTTC.

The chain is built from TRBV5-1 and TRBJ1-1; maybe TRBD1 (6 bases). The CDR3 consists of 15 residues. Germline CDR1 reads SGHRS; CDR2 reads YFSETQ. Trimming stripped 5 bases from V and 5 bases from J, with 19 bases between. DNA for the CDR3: TGCGCCAGCAGTTCCGTAGGGGGGTGGCTGACTGAAGCTTTCTTT. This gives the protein CASSSVGGWLTEAFF.

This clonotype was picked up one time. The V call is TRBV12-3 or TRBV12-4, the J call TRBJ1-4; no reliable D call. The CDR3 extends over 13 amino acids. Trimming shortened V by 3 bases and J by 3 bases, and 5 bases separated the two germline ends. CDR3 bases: TGTGCCAGCAGTTTTCCCTCTAATGAAAAACTGTTTTTT. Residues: CASSFPSNEKLFF.

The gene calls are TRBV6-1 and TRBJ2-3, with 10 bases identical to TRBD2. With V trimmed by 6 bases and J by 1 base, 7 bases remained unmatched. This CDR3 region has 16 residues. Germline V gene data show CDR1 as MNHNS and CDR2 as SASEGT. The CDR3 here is CASRRGLAGGTDTQYF. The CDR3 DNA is TGTGCCAGCAGGCGCGGGCTAGCGGGGGGCACAGATACGCAGTATTTT.

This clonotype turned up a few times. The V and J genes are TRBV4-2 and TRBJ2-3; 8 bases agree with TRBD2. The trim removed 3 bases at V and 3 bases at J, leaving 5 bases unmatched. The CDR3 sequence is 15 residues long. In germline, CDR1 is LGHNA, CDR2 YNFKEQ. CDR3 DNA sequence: TGTGCCAGCAGCCAGCCGGGACTAGGGACAGATACGCAGTATTTT. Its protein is CASSQPGLGTDTQYF.

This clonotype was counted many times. The chain's CDR3 is CASSLALDEQFF. The DNA for the CDR3 is TGTGCCAGCAGCTTAGCGCTGGATGAGCAGTTCTTC. V and J are TRBV7-9 and TRBJ2-1; D not resolved. The CDR3 loop spans 12 amino acids. Germline V gives CDR1 SEHNR, CDR2 FQNEAQ (reference sequence). With 0 bases removed from V and 8 bases from J, the gap between germline ends came to 5 bases.

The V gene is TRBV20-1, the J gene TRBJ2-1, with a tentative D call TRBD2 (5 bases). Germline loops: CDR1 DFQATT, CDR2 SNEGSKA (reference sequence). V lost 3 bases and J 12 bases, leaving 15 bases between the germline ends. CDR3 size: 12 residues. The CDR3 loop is CSASLGISGQFF. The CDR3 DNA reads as TGCAGTGCTAGCTTAGGAATCAGCGGGCAGTTCTTC.

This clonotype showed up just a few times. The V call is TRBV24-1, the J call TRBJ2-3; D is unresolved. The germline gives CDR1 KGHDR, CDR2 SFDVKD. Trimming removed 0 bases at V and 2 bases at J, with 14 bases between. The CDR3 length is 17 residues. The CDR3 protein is CATSDLQVDPATDTQYF. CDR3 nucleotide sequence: TGTGCCACCAGTGATTTGCAGGTCGACCCGGCCACAGATACGCAGTATTTT.

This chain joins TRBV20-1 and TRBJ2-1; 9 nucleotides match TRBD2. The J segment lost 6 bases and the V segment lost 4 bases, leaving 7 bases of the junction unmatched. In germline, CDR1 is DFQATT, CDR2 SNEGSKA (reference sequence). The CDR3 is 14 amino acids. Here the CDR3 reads CSAINAGGLNEQFF. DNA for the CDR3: TGCAGTGCTATCAACGCGGGGGGGCTCAATGAGCAGTTCTTC.

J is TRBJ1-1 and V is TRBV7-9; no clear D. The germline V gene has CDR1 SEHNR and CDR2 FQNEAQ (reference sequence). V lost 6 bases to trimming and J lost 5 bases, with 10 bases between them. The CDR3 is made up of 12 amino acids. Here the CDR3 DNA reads TGTGCCAGCAGTCCCACTCAAACTGAAGCTTTCTTT. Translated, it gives CASSPTQTEAFF.

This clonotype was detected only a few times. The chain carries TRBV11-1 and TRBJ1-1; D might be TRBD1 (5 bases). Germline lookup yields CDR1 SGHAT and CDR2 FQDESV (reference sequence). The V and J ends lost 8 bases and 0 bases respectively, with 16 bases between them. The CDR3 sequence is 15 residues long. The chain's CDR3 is CASDGAGGMNTEAFF. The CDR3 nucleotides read TGTGCCAGCGACGGGGCAGGCGGCATGAACACTGAAGCTTTCTTT.

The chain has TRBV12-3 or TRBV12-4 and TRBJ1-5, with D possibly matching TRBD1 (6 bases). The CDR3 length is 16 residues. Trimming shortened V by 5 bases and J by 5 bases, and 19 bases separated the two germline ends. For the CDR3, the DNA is TGTGCCAGCAGTCCCGGAACAGGGTTGTTCCATCAGCCCCAGCATTTT. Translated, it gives CASSPGTGLFHQPQHF.

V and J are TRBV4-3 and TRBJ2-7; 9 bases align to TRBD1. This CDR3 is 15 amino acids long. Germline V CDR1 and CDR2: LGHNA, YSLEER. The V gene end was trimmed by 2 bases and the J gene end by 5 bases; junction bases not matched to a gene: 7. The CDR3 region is CASSQRWTGDHEQYF. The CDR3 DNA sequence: TGCGCCAGCAGCCAAAGGTGGACAGGGGACCACGAGCAGTACTTC.

This CDR3 is CASSVDRGKLYGYTF. CDR3 sequence (DNA): TGTGCCAGCAGTGTGGACAGGGGGAAACTCTATGGCTACACCTTC. The chain links TRBV12-3 or TRBV12-4 to TRBJ1-2, with 10 bases fitting TRBD1. Trimming took 5 bases from V and 4 from J; bases not matched to a gene: 7. CDR3 length: 15 amino acids.

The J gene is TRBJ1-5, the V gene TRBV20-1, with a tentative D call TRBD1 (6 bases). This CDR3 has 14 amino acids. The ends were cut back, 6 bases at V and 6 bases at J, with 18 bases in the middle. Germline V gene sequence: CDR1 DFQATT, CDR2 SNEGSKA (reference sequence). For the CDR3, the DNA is TGCAGTGCCGCTTTAACAGGGTTAGGTCAGCCCCAGCATTTT. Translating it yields CSAALTGLGQPQHF.

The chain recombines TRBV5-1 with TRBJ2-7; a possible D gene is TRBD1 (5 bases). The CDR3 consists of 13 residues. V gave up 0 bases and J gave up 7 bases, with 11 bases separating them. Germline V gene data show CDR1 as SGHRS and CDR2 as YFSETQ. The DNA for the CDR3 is TGCGCCAGCAGCTTGGAGGGGAAGTATGAGCAGTACTTC. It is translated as CASSLEGKYEQYF. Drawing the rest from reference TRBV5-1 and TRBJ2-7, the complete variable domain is KAGVTQTPRYLIKTRGQQVTLSCSPISGHRSVSWYQQTPGQGLQFLFEYFSETQRNKGNFPGRFSGRQFSNSRSEMNVSTLELGDSALYLCASSLEGKYEQYFGPGTRLTVT.